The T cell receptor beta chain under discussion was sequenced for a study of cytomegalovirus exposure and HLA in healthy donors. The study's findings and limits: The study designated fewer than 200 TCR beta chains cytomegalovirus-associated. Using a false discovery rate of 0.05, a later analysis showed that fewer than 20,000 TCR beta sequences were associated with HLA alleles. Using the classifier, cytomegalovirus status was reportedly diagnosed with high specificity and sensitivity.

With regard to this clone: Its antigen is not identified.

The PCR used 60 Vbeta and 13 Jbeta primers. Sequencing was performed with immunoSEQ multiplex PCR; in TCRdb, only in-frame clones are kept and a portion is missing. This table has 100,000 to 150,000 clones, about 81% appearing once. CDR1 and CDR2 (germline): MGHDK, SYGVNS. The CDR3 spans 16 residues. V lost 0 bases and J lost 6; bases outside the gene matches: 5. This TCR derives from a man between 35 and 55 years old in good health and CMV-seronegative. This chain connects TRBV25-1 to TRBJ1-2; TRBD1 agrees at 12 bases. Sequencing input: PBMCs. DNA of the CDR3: TGTGCCAGCAGTGAATATGAGGGACAGGGGGCAAATGGCTACACCTTC. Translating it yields CASSEYEGQGANGYTF.